Listed below are T cell receptor gamma chains from one sample, sequenced in a study of intestinal T cells in coeliac disease. TCRdb fed the multiplex PCR reads to CATT. The profile covers roughly 400 gamma-chain clones, with 60% appearing a single time and roughly a third taken by the ten largest. The sequenced sample was a duodenal biopsy. The receptors stem from a human donor with celiac disease. The CDR3 runs from the conserved cysteine through the conserved F or W. Size tells how often a clone was seen (once, few, many) or the class of an expanded clone, and some rows leave it out.

TRGJ1/TRGJ2,TRGV4,-,CATWIVHYKKLF,TGTGCCACCTGGATCGTGCATTATAAGAAACTCTTT
TRGJ1/TRGJ2,TRGV8,few,CAPGIRKKLF,TGTGCACCTGGGATAAGGAAGAAACTCTTT
TRGJ1/TRGJ2,TRGV11,-,CACWIEARIYYKKLF,TGTGCCTGCTGGATTGAGGCACGAATTTATTATAAGAAACTCTTT
TRGJ1/TRGJ2,TRGV4,-,CATWDGPYFTIMKLF,TGTGCCACCTGGGATGGGCCGTATTTTACTATAATGAAACTCTTT
TRGJP2,TRGV11,-,CACWIRHVGGIAKIGDWIKTF,TGTGCCTGCTGGATTAGGCACGTGGGAGGGATAGCTAAGATAGGTGATTGGATCAAGACGTTT
TRGJ1/TRGJ2,TRGV3,-,CADLGRGVVIKKLF,TGTGCCGACCTGGGACGAGGGGTTGTTATAAAGAAACTCTTT
TRGJP2,TRGV3,once,CATWPEGGSGDWIKTF,TGTGCCACCTGGCCCGAAGGGGGGTCAGGTGATTGGATCAAGACGTTT
TRGJ1/TRGJ2,TRGV8,large,CATWDSGRRDYYKKLF,TGTGCCACCTGGGATAGCGGAAGGCGCGATTATTATAAGAAACTCTTT
TRGJ1/TRGJ2,TRGV2,-,CATWDGSNYYKKLF,TGTGCCACCTGGGACGGATCGAATTATTATAAGAAACTCTTT
TRGJ1/TRGJ2,TRGV9,-,CALWEVWDYYKKLF,TGTGCCTTGTGGGAGGTGTGGGATTATTATAAGAAACTCTTT
TRGJ1/TRGJ2,TRGV8,-,CATCPYREFYKKLF,TGTGCCACCTGCCCTTATCGGGAATTTTATAAGAAACTCTTT
TRGJ1/TRGJ2,TRGV8,hyperexpanded,CATWDSDYYKKLF,TGTGCCACCTGGGATAGTGATTATTATAAGAAACTCTTT
TRGJ1/TRGJ2,TRGV4,hyperexpanded,CATWDGRYKKLF,TGTGCCACCTGGGATGGACGCTATAAGAAACTCTTT
TRGJP1,TRGV2,few,CATWDGAGWFKIF,TGTGCCACCTGGGACGGGGCGGGTTGGTTCAAGATATTT
TRGJ1/TRGJ2,TRGV4,-,CATWGWRKGFYYKKLF,TGTGCCACCTGGGGATGGCGTAAGGGGTTTTATTATAAGAAACTCTTT
TRGJ1/TRGJ2,TRGV4,few,CATWDGPTPQYYKKLF,TGTGCCACCTGGGATGGGCCCACCCCCCAGTATTATAAGAAACTCTTT
TRGJ1/TRGJ2,TRGV9,once,CALWGGTADKKLF,TGTGCCTTGTGGGGTGGGACGGCCGATAAGAAACTCTTT
TRGJ1/TRGJ2,TRGV4,once,CATWVTDLDWEKLF,TGTGCCACCTGGGTTACCGATCTTGATTGGGAGAAACTCTTT
TRGJ1/TRGJ2,TRGV10,-,CAAVDTYKKLF,TGTGCTGCCGTGGATACGTATAAGAAACTCTTT
TRGJP2,TRGV4,hyperexpanded,CATWPSPYSSDWIKTF,TGTGCCACCTGGCCCAGCCCTTATAGTAGTGATTGGATCAAGACGTTT
TRGJP1,TRGV10,once,CAAWDYMNVNRRRSFTGWFKIF,TGTGCTGCGTGGGATTATATGAACGTGAATCGACGGAGATCCTTCACTGGTTGGTTCAAGATATTT
TRGJ1/TRGJ2,TRGV8,-,CATWDSRLDSNYYKKLF,TGTGCCACCTGGGATAGTCGTTTGGATTCGAATTATTATAAGAAACTCTTT
TRGJ1/TRGJ2,TRGV3,-,CATWDRQSIRKLF,TGTGCCACCTGGGACAGGCAGAGTATAAGAAAACTCTTT
TRGJP1,TRGV4,-,CATWIKKLNTGWFKIF,TGTGCCACCTGGATAAAAAAACTAAACACTGGTTGGTTCAAGATATTT